The clone carrying this T cell receptor beta chain was found many times. The target antigen is unknown. This entry is derived from a study of blood T cells in healthy people across ages. Study-wide findings and caveats: Age advanced and TCR beta diversity per million T cells fell, roughly linearly.

Per-sample PBMC isolation yielded at least 6 million cells. V shed 3 bases and J shed 4 bases, with 4 bases lying between them. This CDR3 is 11 amino acids long. Alongside a J-beta primer mix, a sample-barcoded 5' primer served in a second PCR lasting about 7 to 11 cycles. TCRdb independently ran MiXCR on the 5' RACE reads; one entry per CDR3 protein. The sample has 1.8 million or so distinct CDR3 sequences, approximately 40% seen once. The source material was blood. The source is a human donor in good health. The rearrangement joins TRBV12-3 or TRBV12-4 to TRBJ2-7; no clear D gene. The CDR3 DNA reads as TGTGCCAGCAGTTTTAGGTACGAGCAGTACTTC. Translation gives CASSFRYEQYF.